The present T cell receptor beta chain was sequenced within a study of beta chain features in type 1 diabetes. Whole-study context: Taken together, all samples contributed 107,917,701 examined sorted cells. Study results and caveats: Type 1 diabetes patients had TCRB CDR3s that were shorter (moderately but significantly so) in all four CD4+ subsets.

Stem cell-like memory, regulatory, central memory and naive CD4+ cells were sorted via CD45RO/CCR7/CD25/CD127/CD95/CD27. CDR1 is MNHNY, CDR2 SVGAGI, per germline (reference sequence). With 2 bases removed from V and 2 bases from J, the gap between germline ends came to 9 bases. CDR3 length equals 14 residues. The authors reverse transcribed all of the isolated RNA, so sequencing captured expressed TCRB transcripts. Profiled with immunoSEQ multiplex PCR; TCRdb holds only in-frame clones, not every one. The sample lists nearly 350,000 clones; around 9.3% were seen once. About this clone itself: What it recognizes is unknown.

The sequence came from a man aged 30 to 39 with type 1 diabetes. This chain connects TRBV6-6 to TRBJ2-5; perhaps TRBD1 as D (6 bases). The sample comprised central memory CD4+ T cells from blood. CDR3: CASSYVGAQETQYF. CDR3 bases: TGTGCCAGCAGTTACGTGGGGGCGCAAGAGACCCAGTACTTC.